The rows below give T cell receptor beta chains drawn from one sample of a study of control samples from healthy donors and cancer patients. The protocol was immunoSEQ multiplex PCR, while the TCRdb copy is restricted to in-frame clones and leaves out a portion. This sample has under 75,000 clones; roughly 85% occur once, and the top ten carry roughly 5.5%. The material sequenced was blood. The receptors stem from a man aged 35-49 years in good health. CDR3s include the opening cysteine and the closing phenylalanine or tryptophan. The order of the fields is V gene, D gene, clone size, J gene, CDR3 DNA, CDR3 protein. The D gene is left open where the match is weak. Clone size appears in some rows only: once, few, many, or a class for an expanded clone.

v_call: TRBV5-4; d_call: .; clone_size: .; j_call: TRBJ1-1; cdr3_nt: TGTGCCAGCAGCTTCACACCGAACACTGAAGCTTTCTTT; cdr3_aa: CASSFTPNTEAFF
v_call: TRBV24-1; d_call: TRBD1; clone_size: .; j_call: TRBJ2-3; cdr3_nt: TGTGCCACCAGTGAATCCGGGACAGGGGTAGGTGCAGATACGCAGTATTTT; cdr3_aa: CATSESGTGVGADTQYF
v_call: TRBV6-5; d_call: TRBD1; clone_size: .; j_call: TRBJ2-1; cdr3_nt: TGTGCCAGCAGGCCCGACAGGGACTCCTACAATGAGCAGTTCTTC; cdr3_aa: CASRPDRDSYNEQFF
v_call: TRBV27; d_call: .; clone_size: once; j_call: TRBJ2-3; cdr3_nt: TGTGCCAGCAGTTCGAGAGACGCATCGTACACAGATACGCAGTATTTT; cdr3_aa: CASSSRDASYTDTQYF
v_call: TRBV11-2; d_call: TRBD2; clone_size: .; j_call: TRBJ2-5; cdr3_nt: TGTGCCAGCAGCTTAGTACTAGCGGGAGGGAAAGAGACCCAGTACTTC; cdr3_aa: CASSLVLAGGKETQYF
v_call: TRBV11-3; d_call: .; clone_size: .; j_call: TRBJ2-3; cdr3_nt: TGTGCCAGCAGCTTGCAGGGGCGGACAGATACGCAGTATTTT; cdr3_aa: CASSLQGRTDTQYF
v_call: TRBV12-5; d_call: .; clone_size: .; j_call: TRBJ1-2; cdr3_nt: TGTGCTAGTGGTTTGGTATACTTAGGGCAGGGCCTATCTCCGAACTATGGCTACACCTTC; cdr3_aa: CASGLVYLGQGLSPNYGYTF
v_call: TRBV5-1; d_call: TRBD1; clone_size: .; j_call: TRBJ2-2; cdr3_nt: TGCGCCAGCAGTCCGGGACAGGCGCACACCGGGGAGCTGTTTTTT; cdr3_aa: CASSPGQAHTGELFF
v_call: TRBV5-6; d_call: .; clone_size: .; j_call: TRBJ1-2; cdr3_nt: TGTGCCAGCAGCTTGGTGGCGCAGGATCATGGCTACACCTTC; cdr3_aa: CASSLVAQDHGYTF
v_call: TRBV19; d_call: .; clone_size: .; j_call: TRBJ1-5; cdr3_nt: TGTGCCAGTAGTTTGGACACCTATAGCAATCAGCCCCAGCATTTT; cdr3_aa: CASSLDTYSNQPQHF
v_call: TRBV28; d_call: .; clone_size: .; j_call: TRBJ2-1; cdr3_nt: TGTGCCAGCAGTTTGGAGGGTAATGAGCAGTTCTTC; cdr3_aa: CASSLEGNEQFF
v_call: TRBV6-6; d_call: TRBD2; clone_size: .; j_call: TRBJ2-1; cdr3_nt: TGTGCCAGCAGGATAAGCGGGAGGGCCGGTAGAGATGAGCAGTTCTTC; cdr3_aa: CASRISGRAGRDEQFF
v_call: TRBV6-6; d_call: .; clone_size: .; j_call: TRBJ2-5; cdr3_nt: TGTGCCAGCAGTTATAGAGAGACCCAGTACTTC; cdr3_aa: CASSYRETQYF
v_call: TRBV20-1; d_call: .; clone_size: once; j_call: TRBJ2-1; cdr3_nt: TGCAGTGCTCCACTTTACAATGAGCAGTTCTTC; cdr3_aa: CSAPLYNEQFF
v_call: TRBV6-5; d_call: TRBD1; clone_size: .; j_call: TRBJ1-6; cdr3_nt: TGTGCCAGCAGTTACTCGAGGGACAGGAATTCACCCCTCCACTTT; cdr3_aa: CASSYSRDRNSPLHF
v_call: TRBV4-1; d_call: .; clone_size: .; j_call: TRBJ2-4; cdr3_nt: TGCGCCAGCAGCCCAAACTACATCGGGGTAGCCAAAAACATTCAGTACTTC; cdr3_aa: CASSPNYIGVAKNIQYF
v_call: TRBV11-2; d_call: .; clone_size: .; j_call: TRBJ1-2; cdr3_nt: TGTGCCAGCAGCTTAGAGGGGTTGCAGGTAATCACCTTC; cdr3_aa: CASSLEGLQVITF
v_call: TRBV5-8; d_call: TRBD1; clone_size: .; j_call: TRBJ1-1; cdr3_nt: TGTGCCAGCAGCTTGAGACAGGGACGGACTGAAGCTTTCTTT; cdr3_aa: CASSLRQGRTEAFF
v_call: TRBV19; d_call: TRBD1; clone_size: .; j_call: TRBJ2-1; cdr3_nt: TGTGCCAGTAGTATCCCAGGGGGCTACTACAATGAGCAGTTCTTC; cdr3_aa: CASSIPGGYYNEQFF
v_call: TRBV28; d_call: .; clone_size: .; j_call: TRBJ1-5; cdr3_nt: TGTGCCAGCAGTCAGACTCTGAGTAGCAATCAGCCCCAGCATTTT; cdr3_aa: CASSQTLSSNQPQHF
v_call: TRBV6-2/TRBV6-3; d_call: TRBD2; clone_size: .; j_call: TRBJ2-7; cdr3_nt: TGTGCCAGCAGTTCCGCCTGGCCGCGGGGGGGAAACGACGAGCAGTACTTC; cdr3_aa: CASSSAWPRGGNDEQYF
v_call: TRBV5-4; d_call: TRBD1; clone_size: once; j_call: TRBJ1-1; cdr3_nt: TGTGCCAGCAGCATGCGGACAGGGATGAACACTGAAGCTTTCTTT; cdr3_aa: CASSMRTGMNTEAFF
v_call: TRBV28; d_call: .; clone_size: .; j_call: TRBJ2-7; cdr3_nt: TGTGCCAGCAGTTCCCCATCGGTTTACGAGCAGTACTTC; cdr3_aa: CASSSPSVYEQYF
v_call: TRBV6-6; d_call: .; clone_size: .; j_call: TRBJ1-1; cdr3_nt: TGTGCCAGCAGTCCTGGGGCTATCTTCACTGAAGCTTTCTTT; cdr3_aa: CASSPGAIFTEAFF
v_call: TRBV29-1; d_call: .; clone_size: .; j_call: TRBJ1-1; cdr3_nt: TGCAGCGTTGAAGAGGGGGGTCCCGGTTTCTTT; cdr3_aa: CSVEEGGPGFF
v_call: TRBV2; d_call: TRBD1; clone_size: .; j_call: TRBJ1-5; cdr3_nt: TGTGCCAGCAGCACGGGACAGAGCAATCAGCCCCAGCATTTT; cdr3_aa: CASSTGQSNQPQHF
v_call: TRBV6-1; d_call: .; clone_size: .; j_call: TRBJ2-1; cdr3_nt: TGTGCCAGCAGTGACCCGGGGAGCGGCCCCTACAATGAGCAGTTCTTC; cdr3_aa: CASSDPGSGPYNEQFF
v_call: TRBV19; d_call: .; clone_size: .; j_call: TRBJ2-1; cdr3_nt: TGTGCCAGTAGTCTCCAGAGCCCGGATGAGCAGTTCTTC; cdr3_aa: CASSLQSPDEQFF
v_call: TRBV19; d_call: TRBD1; clone_size: .; j_call: TRBJ1-5; cdr3_nt: TGTGCCAGTAACCTTAGCCGGGGACAGGGCAATCAGCCCCAGCATTTT; cdr3_aa: CASNLSRGQGNQPQHF
v_call: TRBV10-3; d_call: .; clone_size: .; j_call: TRBJ1-4; cdr3_nt: TGTGCCACCAGGGACGGAACTAATGAAAAACTGTTTTTT; cdr3_aa: CATRDGTNEKLFF
v_call: TRBV5-6; d_call: .; clone_size: .; j_call: TRBJ1-3; cdr3_nt: TGTGCCAGCGGACTTTTGGGCCAGGGACCAATATACTCTGGAAACACCATATATTTT; cdr3_aa: CASGLLGQGPIYSGNTIYF
v_call: TRBV30; d_call: TRBD1; clone_size: .; j_call: TRBJ1-1; cdr3_nt: TGTGCCTGGAGTGTCCCAGGGGGGGCGGCTGAAGCTTTCTTT; cdr3_aa: CAWSVPGGAAEAFF
v_call: TRBV5-4; d_call: TRBD2; clone_size: .; j_call: TRBJ2-1; cdr3_nt: TGTGCCAGCAGTTCGTCTAGCGGGGGGTCCTACAATGAGCAGTTCTTC; cdr3_aa: CASSSSSGGSYNEQFF
v_call: TRBV6-6; d_call: TRBD1; clone_size: once; j_call: TRBJ1-2; cdr3_nt: TGTGCCAGCAGTTCCGGGACAGCTAACTATGGCTACACCTTC; cdr3_aa: CASSSGTANYGYTF
v_call: TRBV19; d_call: TRBD1; clone_size: .; j_call: TRBJ1-2; cdr3_nt: TGTGCCAGTAGTCCGGACAGGGAGGCCTATGGCTACACCTTC; cdr3_aa: CASSPDREAYGYTF
v_call: TRBV6-2/TRBV6-3; d_call: TRBD1; clone_size: once; j_call: TRBJ2-3; cdr3_nt: TGTGCCAGCAGTAGGGGACAGCCCGGGTCAGATACGCAGTATTTT; cdr3_aa: CASSRGQPGSDTQYF
v_call: TRBV10-3; d_call: .; clone_size: .; j_call: TRBJ2-1; cdr3_nt: TGTGCCATCAGCCCCAACAGGGTGAAGGTGGCCGAGGCCTACAATGAGCAGTTCTTC; cdr3_aa: CAISPNRVKVAEAYNEQFF
v_call: TRBV2; d_call: TRBD1; clone_size: .; j_call: TRBJ1-3; cdr3_nt: TGTGCCAGCAGTTTACAGGGGACTGGAAACACCATATATTTT; cdr3_aa: CASSLQGTGNTIYF
v_call: TRBV13; d_call: .; clone_size: .; j_call: TRBJ2-7; cdr3_nt: TGTGCCAGCAGCCAGGGGACGGTCTACGAGCAGTACTTC; cdr3_aa: CASSQGTVYEQYF
v_call: TRBV7-2; d_call: TRBD2; clone_size: .; j_call: TRBJ2-1; cdr3_nt: TGTGCCAGCAGCCCAACCTCGACTAGCGGGGGGGTCCTCAATGAGCAGTTCTTC; cdr3_aa: CASSPTSTSGGVLNEQFF